The 18 T cell receptor beta chains below come from one sample, sequenced in a study of Ad26.COV2.S vaccination and SARS-CoV-2 variants. Clones were read by immunoSEQ multiplex PCR, and TCRdb kept only the in-frame ones, dropping some. Of a few hundred thousand clones listed, around 86% are singletons. Treatment indicated: 19 received Ad26.COV2.S at low or high dose, single or two shots; 5 received placebo; per-sample allocation not given. Specimen acquisition occurred on day 63 following the initial vaccine or placebo injection. The source was peripheral blood, collected in a trial of Ad26.COV2.S vaccine versus placebo. These receptors were taken from a person aged 18 to 65 who received the Ad26.COV2.S COVID-19 vaccine or a placebo.

The CDR3 DNA is TGTGCCAGCAGCCCACCTGACAGAGTCCTCCACTATGGCTACACCTTC. Amino acid sequence: CASSPPDRVLHYGYTF. The rearrangement links TRBV2 to TRBJ1-2, with D perhaps TRBD1 (5 bases). V gave up 6 bases and J gave up 3 bases, with 20 bases separating them. The CDR3 is 16 amino acids. Germline V gives CDR1 SNHLY, CDR2 FYNNEI.

The chain carries TRBV9 and TRBJ2-7; D is possibly TRBD2 (6 bases). CDR3 length: 15 residues. Trimming took 0 bases from V and 1 from J, leaving 11 bases between them. Germline V gives CDR1 SGDLS, CDR2 YYNGEE. The CDR3 nucleotides are TGTGCCAGCAGCGTAGCTGGAGGGTTGTCCTACGAGCAGTACTTC. It yields the protein CASSVAGGLSYEQYF.

The chain recombines TRBV7-8 with TRBJ2-7; D remains ambiguous. Per the germline V gene, CDR1 is SGHVS and CDR2 is FQNEAQ. V was clipped by 5 bases and J by 3 bases, with 17 bases between them. The CDR3 extends over 15 amino acids. CDR3 DNA: TGTGCCAGCAGCCCGGCGGCATATACAAACTACGAGCAGTACTTC. Translation: CASSPAAYTNYEQYF.

V is TRBV29-1 and J is TRBJ2-7; no reliable D call. This CDR3 contains 12 residues. CDR1 and CDR2 from the germline V gene are SQVTM and ANQGSEA. Trimming cost V 0 bases and J 7 bases, with 10 bases left between them. The CDR3 DNA reads as TGCAGCGTTGAAGATCTTGGGGTAGAGCAGTACTTC. Encoded protein: CSVEDLGVEQYF.

This chain joins TRBV18 and TRBJ2-3; TRBD2 is a possible D gene (5 bases). Germline loops: CDR1 KGHSH, CDR2 LQKENI. V was cut by 5 bases and J by 4 bases, with 10 bases left in between. The CDR3 covers 13 residues. The CDR3 region has the DNA TGTGCCAGCTCAGGCGGGTCCGCAGATACGCAGTATTTT. This sequence encodes CASSGGSADTQYF. Full variable domain (rest looked up from reference TRBV18 and TRBJ2-3): NAGVMQNPRHLVRRRGQEARLRCSPMKGHSHVYWYRQLPEEGLKFMVYLQKENIIDESGMPKERFSAEFPKEGPSILRIQQVVRGDSAAYFCASSGGSADTQYFGPGTRLTVL.

This clone turned up a few times. The chain carries TRBV4-1 and TRBJ1-3, with D possibly TRBD1 on 5 matching bases. The germline V gene has CDR1 MGHRA and CDR2 YSYEKL. V lost 0 bases, J lost 0 bases, and 12 bases lay in between. The CDR3 is made up of 17 amino acids. The DNA of the CDR3 is TGCGCCAGCAGCCAAGAGCTCCAGGGATTCTCTGGAAACACCATATATTTT. This sequence encodes CASSQELQGFSGNTIYF.

This clone has a single count. This chain links TRBV10-3 with TRBJ2-3, with 10 bases that match TRBD1. This CDR3 region has 12 residues. V dropped 11 bases and J dropped 10; count of bases not matched to a gene: 9. Per the germline V gene, CDR1 is ENHRY and CDR2 is SYGVKD. The CDR3 nucleotides are TGTGCCGCGGAAGGACAGGGGGAGTCGCAGTATTTT. This encodes CAAEGQGESQYF.

CDR3 amino acids: CASSVPGSTYNEQFF. The CDR3 nucleotides are TGTGCCAGCAGTGTACCCGGATCAACCTACAATGAGCAGTTCTTC. V usage is TRBV25-1 and J usage is TRBJ2-1; no clear D gene. The germline V gene has CDR1 MGHDK and CDR2 SYGVNS. V was cut by 4 bases and J by 2 bases, with 12 bases left in between. CDR3 length: 15 residues.

The chain combines TRBV5-1 with TRBJ1-6; possibly TRBD1 for D (5 bases). The V and J ends lost 6 bases and 5 bases respectively, with 12 bases between them. CDR1 SGHRS and CDR2 YFSETQ come from the germline V gene. CDR3 length: 14 residues. DNA of the CDR3: TGCGCCAGCAACTTCGGACAAGATAATTCACCCCTCCACTTT. Translated, it gives CASNFGQDNSPLHF.

This rearrangement joins TRBV5-1 to TRBJ2-7; TRBD2 might be the D (6 bases). The length of the CDR3 is 15 residues. Germline V gene data show CDR1 as SGHRS and CDR2 as YFSETQ. Trimming left V 0 bases short and J 3 bases short, with 13 bases between. The CDR3 DNA is TGCGCCAGCAGCTTGGGATTGGAGGGCATCTACGAGCAGTACTTC. It specifies CASSLGLEGIYEQYF.

This chain connects TRBV2 to TRBJ2-2; the D gene is possibly TRBD1 (5 bases). The germline V gene encodes CDR1 SNHLY and CDR2 FYNNEI. Trimming cost V 5 bases and J 0 bases, with 19 bases left between them. The CDR3 has 18 amino acids. Here the CDR3 DNA reads TGTGCCAGCAGTCACACCACAGGCCCGATTCCGAACACCGGGGAGCTGTTTTTT. Protein product: CASSHTTGPIPNTGELFF.

The chain is built from TRBV12-3 or TRBV12-4 and TRBJ2-7; D unresolved. V lost 2 bases and J lost 7, with 9 bases in between. CDR3 length: 12 residues. The CDR3 here is CASSLSPVEQYF. CDR3 DNA sequence: TGTGCCAGCAGTTTATCTCCAGTGGAGCAGTACTTC.

The chain combines TRBV10-3 with TRBJ2-3; D is perhaps TRBD2 (6 bases). Trimming pared 7 bases from V and 2 bases from J, leaving 13 bases between. This CDR3 region has 14 residues. CDR1 and CDR2 from the germline V gene are ENHRY and SYGVKD. The CDR3 nucleotides read TGTGCCATCACGGAGGGGCGCAACACAGATACGCAGTATTTT. It encodes CAITEGRNTDTQYF.

This rearrangement joins TRBV6-5 to TRBJ2-1, with 10 bases lining up with TRBD1. The CDR3 has 15 residues. CDR1 is MNHEY and CDR2 is SVGAGI in the germline V gene. Trimming cost V 3 bases and J 7 bases; bases outside gene matches: 6. In DNA, the CDR3 is TGTGCCAGCAGTTATTGGGACAGGGGAACGAATGAGCAGTTCTTC. Its translation is CASSYWDRGTNEQFF.

The chain is built from TRBV27 and TRBJ2-5; 7 nucleotides align to TRBD1. The V gene's germline CDR1 is MNHEY and CDR2 SMNVEV (reference sequence). The length of the CDR3 is 17 residues. The J segment lost 3 bases and the V segment lost 2 bases, leaving 12 bases of the junction unmatched. The CDR3 is CASSLTPQGEWEETQYF. CDR3 coding DNA: TGTGCCAGCAGTTTAACCCCCCAGGGGGAGTGGGAAGAGACCCAGTACTTC.

The CDR3 region is CASSDGPGQGYDEQFF. The CDR3 DNA reads TGTGCCAGCAGTGACGGCCCGGGACAGGGTTACGATGAGCAGTTCTTC. The chain is built from TRBV5-6 and TRBJ2-1; TRBD1 agrees at 9 bases. The germline V gene has CDR1 SGHDT and CDR2 YYEEEE. Trimming at V came to 5 bases and at J to 8 bases, leaving 14 bases not matched to a gene. The CDR3 extends over 16 amino acids.

This chain links TRBV30 with TRBJ1-6; no clear D gene. Per the germline V gene, CDR1 is GTSNPN and CDR2 is SVGIG (reference sequence). The CDR3 spans 13 residues. V was cut by 1 base and J by 7 bases, with 8 bases left in between. CDR3 residues: CAWSERRNSPLHF. The CDR3 coding sequence is TGTGCCTGGAGTGAGCGGCGGAATTCACCCCTCCACTTT.

This clone was observed a single time. The chain is built from TRBV4-1 and TRBJ1-3; TRBD1 is a possible D gene (5 bases). CDR3 length: 17 amino acids. Trimming took off 3 bases at V and 0 bases at J, with 15 bases between the two ends. In germline, CDR1 is MGHRA, CDR2 YSYEKL. Here the CDR3 DNA reads TGCGCCAGCAGCCAGGGGGACTTCTCAAGCTCTGGAAACACCATATATTTT. It specifies CASSQGDFSSSGNTIYF.